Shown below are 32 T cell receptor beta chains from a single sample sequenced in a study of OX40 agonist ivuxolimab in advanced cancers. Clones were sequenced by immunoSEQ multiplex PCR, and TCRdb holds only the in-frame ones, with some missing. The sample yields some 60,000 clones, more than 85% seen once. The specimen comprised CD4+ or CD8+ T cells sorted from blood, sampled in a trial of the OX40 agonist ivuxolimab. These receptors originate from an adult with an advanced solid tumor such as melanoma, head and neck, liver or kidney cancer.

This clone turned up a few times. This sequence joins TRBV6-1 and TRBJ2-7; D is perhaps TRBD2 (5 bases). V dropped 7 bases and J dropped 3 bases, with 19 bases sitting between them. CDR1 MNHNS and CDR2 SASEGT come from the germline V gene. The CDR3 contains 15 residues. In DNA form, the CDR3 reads TGTGCCAGCACTTTCGGAGTAGCCGGACTCTACGAGCAGTACTTC. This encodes CASTFGVAGLYEQYF.

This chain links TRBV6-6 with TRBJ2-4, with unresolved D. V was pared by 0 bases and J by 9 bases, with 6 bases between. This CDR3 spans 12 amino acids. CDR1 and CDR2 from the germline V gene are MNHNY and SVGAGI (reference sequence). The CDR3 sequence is CASSYSNGIQYF. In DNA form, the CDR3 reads TGTGCCAGCAGTTACTCGAACGGCATTCAGTACTTC.

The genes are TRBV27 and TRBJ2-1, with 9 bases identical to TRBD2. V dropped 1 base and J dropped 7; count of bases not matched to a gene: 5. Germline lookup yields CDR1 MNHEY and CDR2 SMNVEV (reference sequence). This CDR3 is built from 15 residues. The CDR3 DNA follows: TGTGCCAGCAGTTTATTTTTTAGCGGGAGTAATGAGCAGTTCTTC. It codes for CASSLFFSGSNEQFF.

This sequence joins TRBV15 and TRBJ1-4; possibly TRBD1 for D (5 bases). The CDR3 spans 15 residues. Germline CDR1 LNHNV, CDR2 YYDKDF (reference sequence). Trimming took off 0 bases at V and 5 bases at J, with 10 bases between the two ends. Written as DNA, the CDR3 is TGTGCCACCAGCAGAGATTTGGGGGAAAATGAAAAACTGTTTTTT. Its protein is CATSRDLGENEKLFF. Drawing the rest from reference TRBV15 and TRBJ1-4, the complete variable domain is DAMVIQNPRYQVTQFGKPVTLSCSQTLNHNVMYWYQQKSSQAPKLLFHYYDKDFNNEADTPDNFQSRRPNTSFCFLDIRSPGLGDTAMYLCATSRDLGENEKLFFGSGTQLSVL.

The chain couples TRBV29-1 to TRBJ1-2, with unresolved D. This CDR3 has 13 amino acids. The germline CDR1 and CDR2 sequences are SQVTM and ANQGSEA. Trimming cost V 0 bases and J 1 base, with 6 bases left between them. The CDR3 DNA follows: TGCAGCGTTGAAGATAGGGATAACTATGGCTACACCTTC. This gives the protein CSVEDRDNYGYTF.

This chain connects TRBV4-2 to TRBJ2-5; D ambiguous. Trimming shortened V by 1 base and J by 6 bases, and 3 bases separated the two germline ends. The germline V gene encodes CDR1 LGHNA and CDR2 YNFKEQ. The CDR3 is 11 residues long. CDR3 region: CASSQAKTQYF. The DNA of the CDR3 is TGTGCCAGCAGCCAAGCAAAGACCCAGTACTTC.

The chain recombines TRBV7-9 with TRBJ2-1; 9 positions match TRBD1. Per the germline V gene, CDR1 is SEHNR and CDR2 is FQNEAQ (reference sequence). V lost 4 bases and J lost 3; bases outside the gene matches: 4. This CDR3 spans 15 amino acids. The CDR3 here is CASSSGTGYYNEQFF. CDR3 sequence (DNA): TGTGCCAGCAGCTCCGGGACAGGGTACTACAATGAGCAGTTCTTC. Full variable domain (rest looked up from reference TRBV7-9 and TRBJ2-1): DTGVSQNPRHKITKRGQNVTFRCDPISEHNRLYWYRQTLGQGPEFLTYFQNEAQLEKSRLLSDRFSAERPKGSFSTLEIQRTEQGDSAMYLCASSSGTGYYNEQFFGPGTRLTVL.

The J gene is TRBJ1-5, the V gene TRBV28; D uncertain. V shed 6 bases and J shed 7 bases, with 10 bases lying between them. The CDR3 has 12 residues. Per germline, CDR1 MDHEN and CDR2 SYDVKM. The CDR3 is CASSPFGQPQHF. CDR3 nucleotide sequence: TGTGCCAGCAGCCCCTTCGGACAGCCCCAGCATTTT. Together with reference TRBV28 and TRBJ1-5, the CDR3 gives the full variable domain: DVKVTQSSRYLVKRTGEKVFLECVQDMDHENMFWYRQDPGLGLRLIYFSYDVKMKEKGDIPEGYSVSREKKERFSLILESASTNQTSMYLCASSPFGQPQHFGDGTRLSIL.

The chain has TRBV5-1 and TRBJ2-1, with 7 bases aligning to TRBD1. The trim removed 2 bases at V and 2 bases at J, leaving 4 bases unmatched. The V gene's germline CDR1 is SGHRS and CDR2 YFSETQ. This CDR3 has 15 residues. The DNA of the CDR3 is TGCGCCAGCAGCTTCGGTAGGGGGCCCTACAATGAGCAGTTCTTC. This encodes CASSFGRGPYNEQFF.

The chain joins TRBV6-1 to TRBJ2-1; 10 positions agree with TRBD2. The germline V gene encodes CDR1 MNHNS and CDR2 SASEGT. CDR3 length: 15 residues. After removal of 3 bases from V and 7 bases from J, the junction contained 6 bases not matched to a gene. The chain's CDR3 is CASSDKREGRNEQFF. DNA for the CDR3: TGTGCCAGCAGTGACAAGCGGGAGGGCCGAAATGAGCAGTTCTTC.

CDR3 nucleotide sequence: TGTGCCAGCAGTGGGGACAGCTGGACCTCCTACGAGCAGTACTTC. Protein product: CASSGDSWTSYEQYF. V and J are TRBV28 and TRBJ2-7; TRBD1 matches at 7 bases. From germline, CDR1 is MDHEN and CDR2 SYDVKM. This CDR3 is 15 amino acids long. V lost 5 bases to trimming and J lost 0 bases; unmatched junction nucleotides: 7.

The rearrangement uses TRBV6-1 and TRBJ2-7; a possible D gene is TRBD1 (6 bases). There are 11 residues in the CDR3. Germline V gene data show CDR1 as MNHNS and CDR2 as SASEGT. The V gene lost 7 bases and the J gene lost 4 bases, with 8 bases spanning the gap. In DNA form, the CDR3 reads TGTGCCAGCACACAGGGTTACGAGCAGTACTTC. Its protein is CASTQGYEQYF.

CDR3 amino acids: CASSSTGTNYEQYF. CDR3 DNA: TGCGCCAGCAGCTCTACCGGGACAAACTACGAGCAGTACTTC. This chain links TRBV5-1 with TRBJ2-7; maybe TRBD1 (6 bases). V dropped 3 bases and J dropped 3 bases, with 13 bases sitting between them. Germline V gene lookup returns CDR1 SGHRS and CDR2 YFSETQ. CDR3 length equals 14 residues.

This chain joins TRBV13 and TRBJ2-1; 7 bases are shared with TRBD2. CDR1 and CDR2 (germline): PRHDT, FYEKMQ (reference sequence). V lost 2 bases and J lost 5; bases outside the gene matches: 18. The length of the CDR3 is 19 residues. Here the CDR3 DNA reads TGTGCCAGCAGCTTATACTATCCCTTGGGGGAGGGCCTGGACAATGAGCAGTTCTTC. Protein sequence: CASSLYYPLGEGLDNEQFF. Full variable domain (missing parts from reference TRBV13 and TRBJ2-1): AAGVIQSPRHLIKEKRETATLKCYPIPRHDTVYWYQQGPGQDPQFLISFYEKMQSDKGSIPDRFSAQQFSDYHSELNMSSLELGDSALYFCASSLYYPLGEGLDNEQFFGPGTRLTVL.

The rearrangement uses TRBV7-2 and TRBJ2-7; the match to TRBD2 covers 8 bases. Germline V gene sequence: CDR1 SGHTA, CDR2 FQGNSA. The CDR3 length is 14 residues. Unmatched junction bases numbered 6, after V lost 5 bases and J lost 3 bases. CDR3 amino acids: CASSRGGRNYEQYF. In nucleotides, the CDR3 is TGTGCCAGCAGCCGGGGGGGAAGAAACTACGAGCAGTACTTC.

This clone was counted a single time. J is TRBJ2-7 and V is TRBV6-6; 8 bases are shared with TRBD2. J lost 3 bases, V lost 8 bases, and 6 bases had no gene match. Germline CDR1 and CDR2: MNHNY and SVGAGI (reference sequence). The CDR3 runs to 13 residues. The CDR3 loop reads CASAAGGIYEQYF. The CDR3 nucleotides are TGTGCCAGCGCCGCGGGGGGTATCTACGAGCAGTACTTC.

As DNA, the CDR3 is TGTGCCAGCAGAGCCTCCCGGGGTTTCGGAAACACCATATATTTT. Translation gives CASRASRGFGNTIYF. This chain joins TRBV2 and TRBJ1-3; D is undetermined. CDR1 is SNHLY, CDR2 FYNNEI, per germline. The CDR3 is 15 amino acids. V was shortened by 6 bases and J by 4 bases, with 16 bases between the two germline ends.

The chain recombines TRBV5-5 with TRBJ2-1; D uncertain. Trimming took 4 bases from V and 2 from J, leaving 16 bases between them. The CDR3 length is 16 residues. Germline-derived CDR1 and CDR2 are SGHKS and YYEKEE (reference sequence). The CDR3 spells CASSLFGEHTYNEQFF. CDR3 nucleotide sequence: TGTGCCAGCAGCCTTTTTGGGGAACATACCTACAATGAGCAGTTCTTC.

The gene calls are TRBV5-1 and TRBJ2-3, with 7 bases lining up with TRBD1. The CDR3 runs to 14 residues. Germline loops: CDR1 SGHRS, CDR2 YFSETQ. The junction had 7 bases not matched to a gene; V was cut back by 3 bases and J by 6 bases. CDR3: CASSYETGEDTQYF. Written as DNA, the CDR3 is TGCGCCAGCAGCTACGAAACAGGGGAGGATACGCAGTATTTT.

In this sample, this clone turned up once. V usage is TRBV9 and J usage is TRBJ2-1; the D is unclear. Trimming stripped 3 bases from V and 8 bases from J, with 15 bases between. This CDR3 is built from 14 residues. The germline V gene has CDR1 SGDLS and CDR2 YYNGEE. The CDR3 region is CASSGYGVSDEQFF. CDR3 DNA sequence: TGTGCCAGCAGCGGGTATGGGGTTTCGGATGAGCAGTTCTTC.

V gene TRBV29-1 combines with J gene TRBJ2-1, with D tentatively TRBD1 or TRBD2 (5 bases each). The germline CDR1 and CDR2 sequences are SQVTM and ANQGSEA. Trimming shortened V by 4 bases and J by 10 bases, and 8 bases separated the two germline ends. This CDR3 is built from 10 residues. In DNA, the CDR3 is TGCAGCGTTGGGGGACCAGAGCAGTTCTTC. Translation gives CSVGGPEQFF.

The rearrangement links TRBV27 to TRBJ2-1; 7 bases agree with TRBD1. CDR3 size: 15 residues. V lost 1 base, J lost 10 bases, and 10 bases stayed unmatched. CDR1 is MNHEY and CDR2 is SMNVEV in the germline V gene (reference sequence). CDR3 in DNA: TGTGCCAGCAGTTTATATAGACAGGGCAGAGGCGAGCAGTTCTTC. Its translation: CASSLYRQGRGEQFF.

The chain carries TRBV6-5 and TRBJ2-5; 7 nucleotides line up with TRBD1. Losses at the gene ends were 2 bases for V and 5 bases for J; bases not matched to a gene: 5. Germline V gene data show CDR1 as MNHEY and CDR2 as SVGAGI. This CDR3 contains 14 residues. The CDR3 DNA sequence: TGTGCCAGCAGTTACGCGAGGGGGCGTGAGACCCAGTACTTC. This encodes CASSYARGRETQYF.

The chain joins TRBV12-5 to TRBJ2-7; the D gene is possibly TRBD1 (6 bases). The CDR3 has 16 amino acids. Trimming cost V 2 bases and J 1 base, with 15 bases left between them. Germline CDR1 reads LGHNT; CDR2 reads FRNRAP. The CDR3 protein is CASGLIGRGSSYEQYF. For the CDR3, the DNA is TGTGCTAGTGGTTTGATCGGCAGGGGCTCTTCCTACGAGCAGTACTTC.

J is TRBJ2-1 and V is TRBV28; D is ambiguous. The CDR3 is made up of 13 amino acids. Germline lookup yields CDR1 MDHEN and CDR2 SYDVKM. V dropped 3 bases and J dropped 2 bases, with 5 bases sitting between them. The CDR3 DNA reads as TGTGCCAGCAGTTTGGCAACCTACAATGAGCAGTTCTTC. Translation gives CASSLATYNEQFF.

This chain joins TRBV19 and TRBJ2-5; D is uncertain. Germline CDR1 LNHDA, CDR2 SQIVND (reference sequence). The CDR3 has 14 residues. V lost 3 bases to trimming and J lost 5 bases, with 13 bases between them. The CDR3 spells CASSISGPRETQYF. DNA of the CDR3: TGTGCCAGTAGTATTTCAGGTCCTCGGGAGACCCAGTACTTC.

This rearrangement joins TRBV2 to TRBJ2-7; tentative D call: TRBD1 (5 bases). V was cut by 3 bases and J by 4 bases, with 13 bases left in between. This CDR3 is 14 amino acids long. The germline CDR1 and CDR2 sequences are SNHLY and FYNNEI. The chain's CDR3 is CASSDAGKRYEQYF. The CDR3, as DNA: TGTGCCAGCAGTGACGCAGGGAAGAGGTACGAGCAGTACTTC.

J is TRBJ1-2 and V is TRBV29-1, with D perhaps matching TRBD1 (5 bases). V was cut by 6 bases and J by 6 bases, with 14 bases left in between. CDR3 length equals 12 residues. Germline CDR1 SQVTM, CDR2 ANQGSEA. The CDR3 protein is CSVEGNGNGYTF. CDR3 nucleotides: TGCAGCGTGGAGGGGAACGGGAATGGCTACACCTTC.

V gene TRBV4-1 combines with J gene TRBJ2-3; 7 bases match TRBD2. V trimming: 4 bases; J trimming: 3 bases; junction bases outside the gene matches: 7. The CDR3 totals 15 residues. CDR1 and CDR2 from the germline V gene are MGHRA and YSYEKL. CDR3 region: CASSPGEGITDTQYF. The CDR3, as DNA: TGCGCCAGCAGCCCTGGGGAGGGGATAACAGATACGCAGTATTTT.

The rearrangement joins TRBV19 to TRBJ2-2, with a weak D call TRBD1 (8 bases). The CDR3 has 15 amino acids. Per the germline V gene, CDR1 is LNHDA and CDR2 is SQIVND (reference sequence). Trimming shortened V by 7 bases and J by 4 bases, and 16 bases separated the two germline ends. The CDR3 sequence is CASKENRGGTGELFF. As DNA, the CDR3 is TGTGCCAGTAAGGAGAACAGGGGGGGCACCGGGGAGCTGTTTTTT.

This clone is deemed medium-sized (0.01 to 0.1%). CDR3 DNA: TGTGCCAGCAGTGAAGCTGCGGGGGACGCCTCTTGGACTGAAGCTTTCTTT. Its protein is CASSEAAGDASWTEAFF. The chain joins TRBV6-1 to TRBJ1-1, with D perhaps matching TRBD1 (5 bases). The CDR3 has 17 residues. Per the germline V gene, CDR1 is MNHNS and CDR2 is SASEGT. V lost 0 bases to trimming and J lost 5 bases, with 19 bases between them.

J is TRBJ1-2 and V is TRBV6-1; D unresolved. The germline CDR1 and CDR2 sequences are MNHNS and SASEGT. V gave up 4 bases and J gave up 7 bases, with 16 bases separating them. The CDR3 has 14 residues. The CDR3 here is CASSGGWGSRGYTF. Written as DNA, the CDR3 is TGTGCCAGCAGTGGGGGATGGGGATCTCGTGGCTACACCTTC.